Listed here are 2 T cell receptor beta chains from one sample, sequenced in a study of T-cell memory formation after mild COVID-19. One entry per CDR3 protein results from TCRdb running MiXCR on the 5' RACE reads. The table includes just under 350,000 distinct CDR3 sequences, roughly 13% detected once. The specimen sequenced was PBMCs or a T cell subset sorted from them (not recorded which). These receptors came from a man in his late teens or twenties who had mild COVID-19 (a few samples of this study predate the infection). Cell type and time point are not known.

In its sample, this clonotype was seen a few times. The rearrangement joins TRBV7-9 to TRBJ2-3; 7 bases align to TRBD2. Per the germline V gene, CDR1 is SEHNR and CDR2 is FQNEAQ (reference sequence). J gave up 2 bases and V 11 bases, and 10 bases lay outside the gene matches. The CDR3 totals 14 residues. CDR3 loop: CAHFEAGNTDTQYF. DNA for the CDR3: TGTGCCCATTTTGAAGCGGGGAACACAGATACGCAGTATTTT.

This chain connects TRBV10-3 to TRBJ2-1; D gene unclear. The germline V gene encodes CDR1 ENHRY and CDR2 SYGVKD. This CDR3 has 13 amino acids. V shed 1 base and J shed 5 bases, with 6 bases lying between them. CDR3 nucleotides: TGTGCCATCAGTGAGTACAAAGACAATGAGCAGTTCTTC. Its protein product is CAISEYKDNEQFF.